The 18 T cell receptor beta chains below come from one sample, sequenced in a study of molecular identifiers for immune sequencing clone quantification. Each CDR3 protein is one row after TCRdb ran MiXCR on the PCR reads. The repertoire consists of around 470,000 distinct CDR3 sequences, with under 30% occurring once and the leading ten covering approximately 0.8%. Sequencing was carried out using naive CD8+ T cells from blood, with Jurkat cell RNA spiked in. The subset here: FACS-sorted CD8+CD4-CCR7+CD45RA+ naive T cells. The receptors stem from a human donor in good health. Some libraries in this study had Jurkat cell RNA spiked in.

Ten or more counts support this clonotype. The chain uses TRBV29-1 and TRBJ2-7; 9 nucleotides match TRBD2. This CDR3 is 13 amino acids long. Germline trimming cut 1 base from V and 7 bases from J; bases unmatched to any gene: 5. Germline-derived CDR1 and CDR2 are SQVTM and ANQGSEA. The CDR3 nucleotides are TGCAGCGTTGAAGGCCAGGGACTAGCTGAGCAGTACTTC. Translated, it gives CSVEGQGLAEQYF.

The sample holds many counts of this clonotype. This chain connects TRBV20-1 to TRBJ1-3, with unresolved D. The germline CDR1 and CDR2 sequences are DFQATT and SNEGSKA (reference sequence). This CDR3 has 11 amino acids. V was clipped by 6 bases and J by 10 bases, with 13 bases between them. CDR3 DNA sequence: TGCAGTGCGCCTCGGCAACGGACCATATATTTT. Its protein product is CSAPRQRTIYF.

This clonotype appeared many times. This sequence joins TRBV7-9 and TRBJ1-5; the D gene is possibly TRBD1 (5 bases). Germline V CDR1 and CDR2: SEHNR, FQNEAQ (reference sequence). Trimming took 1 base from V and 6 from J, leaving 10 bases between them. The CDR3 loop spans 14 amino acids. CDR3 bases: TGTGCCAGCAGCTTAGTGCGGGGGAGTCAGCCCCAGCATTTT. This translates into CASSLVRGSQPQHF.

Ten or more counts support this clonotype. The V and J genes are TRBV7-2 and TRBJ2-1; D not certain. Germline V gene lookup returns CDR1 SGHTA and CDR2 FQGNSA. Trimming took 5 bases from V and 6 from J, leaving 5 bases between them. The CDR3 runs 11 residues. The CDR3 loop is CASSRLNEQFF. DNA of the CDR3: TGTGCCAGCAGCCGCCTCAATGAGCAGTTCTTC.

The J gene is TRBJ2-2, the V gene TRBV19, with D possibly being TRBD2 (6 bases). The CDR3 covers 15 residues. Between the trimmed V and J ends, which lost 7 bases and 5 bases, there was a span of 17 bases. Germline V lookup: CDR1 LNHDA, CDR2 SQIVND (reference sequence). CDR3 in DNA: TGTGCCAGTACCCCTGAGACTAGAGGAACCGGGGAGCTGTTTTTT. The encoded protein is CASTPETRGTGELFF.

Concerning this clonotype: A read error may account for a junction end that differs from germline. The chain couples TRBV5-1 to TRBJ1-4, with TRBD1 identical over 8 bases. Germline-derived CDR1 and CDR2 are SGHRS and YFSETQ. The CDR3 totals 16 residues. The CDR3 protein is CASSSPQGALPSKRFF. The CDR3 DNA follows: TGCGCCAGCAGCTCTCCGCAGGGGGCCCTACCGTCTAAACGGTTTTTT.

This clonotype has ten or more counts. This chain uses TRBV7-9 with TRBJ2-1; D possibly uses TRBD1 or TRBD2 (7 bases each). Trimming removed 6 bases at V and 13 bases at J, with 13 bases between. Germline assignment: CDR1 SEHNR and CDR2 FQNEAQ (reference sequence). The CDR3 spans 11 residues. As DNA, the CDR3 is TGTGCCAGCAGAGCGGGACAGCCCCAGTTCTTC. Amino acids: CASRAGQPQFF. Complete variable domain (other parts from reference TRBV7-9 and TRBJ2-1): DTGVSQNPRHKITKRGQNVTFRCDPISEHNRLYWYRQTLGQGPEFLTYFQNEAQLEKSRLLSDRFSAERPKGSFSTLEIQRTEQGDSAMYLCASRAGQPQFFGPGTRLTVL.

This clonotype was counted many times. The chain joins TRBV19 to TRBJ2-7, with D perhaps matching TRBD1 (5 bases). The CDR3 loop spans 13 amino acids. V was pared by 8 bases and J by 1 base, with 12 bases between. Germline CDR1 LNHDA, CDR2 SQIVND (reference sequence). The CDR3 spells CASSATVSYEQYF. The CDR3 region has the DNA TGTGCCAGTTCTGCGACAGTTTCCTACGAGCAGTACTTC.

The V and J genes are TRBV5-4 and TRBJ1-1; the match to TRBD1 covers 7 bases. The CDR3 sequence is 16 residues long. Germline V gene data show CDR1 as SGHNT and CDR2 as YYREEE (reference sequence). V shed 0 bases and J 0 bases; nucleotides not matched to a gene: 5. CDR3 amino acids: CASSLGQGGLNTEAFF. The CDR3 coding sequence is TGTGCCAGCAGCTTGGGACAGGGTGGACTGAACACTGAAGCTTTCTTT.

About this clonotype: A read error may produce the germline difference seen at one junction end. The chain uses TRBV7-6 and TRBJ1-2, with D possibly TRBD1 on 6 matching bases. Germline V lookup: CDR1 SGHVS, CDR2 FNYEAQ. The CDR3 loop spans 19 amino acids. The CDR3 region has the DNA TGTGCCAGCAGCTTAGTATCGGGACACGAAGAAGCATTTAACTATGGCTACGCCTTC. Translating gives CASSLVSGHEEAFNYGYAF. The entire variable domain, with the rest obtained from reference TRBV7-6 and TRBJ1-2, is as follows: GAGVSQSPRYKVTKRGQDVALRCDPISGHVSLYWYRQALGQGPEFLTYFNYEAQQDKSGLPNDRFSAERPEGSISTLTIQRTEQRDSAMYRCASSLVSGHEEAFNYGYAFGSGTRLTVV.

This clonotype was observed at least ten times. The V gene is TRBV7-9, the J gene TRBJ2-3; D is undetermined. Germline CDR1 SEHNR, CDR2 FQNEAQ (reference sequence). The CDR3 spans 14 residues. V shed 10 bases and J shed 3 bases, with 17 bases lying between them. The CDR3 DNA is TGTGCCACCCCAGGAGCAGGTGTAACAGATACGCAGTATTTT. It yields the protein CATPGAGVTDTQYF.

This clonotype has at least ten counts. The genes are TRBV27 and TRBJ1-2, with 11 bases aligning to TRBD1. Germline CDR1 is MNHEY and CDR2 is SMNVEV (reference sequence). This CDR3 has 14 residues. J gave up 5 bases and V 2 bases, and 1 base lay outside the gene matches. In nucleotides, the CDR3 is TGTGCCAGCAGTTTAGGACAGGGGGCGTATGGCTACACCTTC. Its protein is CASSLGQGAYGYTF.

The chain is built from TRBV28 and TRBJ2-2, with 10 positions matching TRBD2. This CDR3 spans 16 amino acids. V lost 5 bases and J lost 3; bases outside the gene matches: 6. Germline loops: CDR1 MDHEN, CDR2 SYDVKM. The CDR3 nucleotides read TGTGCCAGCAGTCCCACTAGCGGGACTCACACCGGGGAGCTGTTTTTT. Residues: CASSPTSGTHTGELFF. Complete variable domain (other parts from reference TRBV28 and TRBJ2-2): DVKVTQSSRYLVKRTGEKVFLECVQDMDHENMFWYRQDPGLGLRLIYFSYDVKMKEKGDIPEGYSVSREKKERFSLILESASTNQTSMYLCASSPTSGTHTGELFFGEGSRLTVL.

The chain is built from TRBV30 and TRBJ2-1; a weak D match, TRBD2 (5 bases). V was clipped by 0 bases and J by 0 bases, with 15 bases between them. Germline V lookup: CDR1 GTSNPN, CDR2 SVGIG (reference sequence). The CDR3 extends over 17 amino acids. CDR3 sequence (DNA): TGTGCCTGGAGTGTACTATGGACTCTTAGCTCCTACAATGAGCAGTTCTTC. It encodes CAWSVLWTLSSYNEQFF. Drawing the rest from reference TRBV30 and TRBJ2-1, the complete variable domain is SQTIHQWPATLVQPVGSPLSLECTVEGTSNPNLYWYRQAAGRGLQLLFYSVGIGQISSEVPQNLSASRPQDRQFILSSKKLLLSDSGFYLCAWSVLWTLSSYNEQFFGPGTRLTVL.

The rearrangement joins TRBV7-9 to TRBJ1-4; D perhaps matches TRBD1 (5 bases). This CDR3 is built from 14 residues. The germline V gene has CDR1 SEHNR and CDR2 FQNEAQ (reference sequence). V was pared by 0 bases and J by 11 bases, with 13 bases between. CDR3 residues: CASSLAGEFGKLFF. The CDR3 DNA reads TGTGCCAGCAGCTTAGCGGGGGAGTTCGGGAAACTGTTTTTT.

As for this clonotype: With a much larger clone just one base away, this may be a read error. As the CDR3 is not closed by the conserved phenylalanine or tryptophan, this likely results from a read error. The gene calls are TRBV5-1 and TRBJ2-3; TRBD1 aligns across 7 bases. Germline CDR1 SGHRS, CDR2 YFSETQ. V was pared by 0 bases and J by 2 bases, with 3 bases of the junction left unmatched. The CDR3 is 15 residues long. CDR3: CASSLGQGFTDTQYS. DNA of the CDR3: TGCGCCAGCAGCTTGGGACAGGGTTTCACAGATACGCAGTATTCT.

V is TRBV5-1 and J is TRBJ2-2; D call uncertain. The CDR3 runs to 16 residues. Trimming cost V 0 bases and J 4 bases, with 13 bases left between them. CDR1 and CDR2 (germline): SGHRS, YFSETQ. The CDR3 DNA follows: TGCGCCAGCAGCTTGGGTGACCGCGAGGCCACCGGGGAGCTGTTTTTT. Protein product: CASSLGDREATGELFF.

For this clonotype: A much larger clone is a single base away; this may be a read error. The V gene is TRBV6-2 or TRBV6-3, the J gene TRBJ2-3; 9 nucleotides align to TRBD1. The last part of the DNA fits TRBJ1-5 better; the J call may be wrong. The CDR3 covers 15 residues. Germline V lookup: CDR1 MNHEY, CDR2 SVGEGT. The CDR3 DNA reads as TGTGCCAGCAGTTACACAGGGGGCTCGGGAGATACGCAGCATTTT. Protein: CASSYTGGSGDTQHF.